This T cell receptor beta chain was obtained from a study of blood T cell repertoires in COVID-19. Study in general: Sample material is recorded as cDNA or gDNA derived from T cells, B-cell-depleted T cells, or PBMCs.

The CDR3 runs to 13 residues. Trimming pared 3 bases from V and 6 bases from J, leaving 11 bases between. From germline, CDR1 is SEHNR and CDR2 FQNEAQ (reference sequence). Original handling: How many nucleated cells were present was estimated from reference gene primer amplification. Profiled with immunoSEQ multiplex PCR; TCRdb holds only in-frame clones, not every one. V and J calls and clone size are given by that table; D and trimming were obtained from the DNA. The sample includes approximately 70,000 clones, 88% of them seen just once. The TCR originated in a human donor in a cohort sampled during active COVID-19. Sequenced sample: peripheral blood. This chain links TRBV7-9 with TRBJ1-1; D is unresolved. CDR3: CASSFLRWAEAFF. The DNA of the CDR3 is TGTGCCAGCAGCTTTTTGAGGTGGGCTGAAGCTTTCTTT.